The 30 T cell receptor beta chains below come from one sample, sequenced in a study of T cells in Graves' hyperthyroidism and ophthalmopathy. Researchers amplified the TCR beta CDR3 regions from RNA transcripts. The primer set for the first-round RT-PCR of the TCR CDR3 was HTBI. TCRdb redid the calling of the multiplex PCR reads with MiXCR, one entry per CDR3 protein. The sample has a few hundred thousand distinct CDR3 sequences, about 20% seen once; the top ten hold around 54%. The source material was blood. Receptors originate from a woman in her 70s with Graves' ophthalmopathy.

Many counts were recorded for this clonotype. The rearrangement uses TRBV7-2 and TRBJ1-1; D is undetermined. With 3 bases removed from V and 2 bases from J, the gap between germline ends came to 13 bases. CDR3 length equals 15 residues. Germline V gene lookup returns CDR1 SGHTA and CDR2 FQGNSA. The CDR3 loop is CASSLVPIQNTEAFF. DNA of the CDR3: TGTGCCAGCAGCTTGGTGCCGATCCAAAACACTGAAGCTTTCTTT.

This clonotype was recorded at least ten times. CDR3 loop: CASWLGQGYGYTF. CDR3 sequence (DNA): TGTGCCAGCTGGCTGGGACAGGGCTATGGCTACACCTTC. The rearrangement joins TRBV2 to TRBJ1-2, with 9 bases lining up with TRBD1. The germline V gene has CDR1 SNHLY and CDR2 FYNNEI. The CDR3 consists of 13 residues. The ends lost 8 bases at V and 4 bases at J; junction bases unmatched: 5.

This clonotype was detected a few times. This chain connects TRBV6-2 or TRBV6-3 to TRBJ2-7; 11 bases are a match to TRBD2. The V gene's germline CDR1 is MNHEY and CDR2 SVGEGT. CDR3 length: 13 residues. The junction had 4 bases not matched to a gene; V was cut back by 7 bases and J by 5 bases. Here the CDR3 reads CASTRTSGHEQYF. The CDR3 nucleotides read TGTGCCAGCACCAGGACTAGCGGGCACGAGCAGTACTTC.

There are a few counts of this clonotype. The V call is TRBV20-1, the J call TRBJ2-1, with D possibly TRBD1 on 6 matching bases. This CDR3 is 16 amino acids long. Germline assignment: CDR1 DFQATT and CDR2 SNEGSKA (reference sequence). V was trimmed by 6 bases and J by 1 base, leaving 19 bases between them. In DNA, the CDR3 is TGCAGTGCCTGGGACATCCCCCGAAATTCCTACAATGAGCAGTTCTTC. Its protein is CSAWDIPRNSYNEQFF.

This clonotype was detected ten times or more. The J gene is TRBJ2-1, the V gene TRBV27, with D perhaps being TRBD1 or TRBD2 (7 bases each). The CDR3 is made up of 19 amino acids. From germline, CDR1 is MNHEY and CDR2 SMNVEV (reference sequence). V shed 3 bases and J shed 4 bases, with 25 bases lying between them. The CDR3 DNA is TGTGCCAGCAGTTTTACGAATGCAGGGGGGGGAAAGTATTACAATGAGCAGTTCTTC. This translates into CASSFTNAGGGKYYNEQFF.

The rearrangement uses TRBV28 and TRBJ1-5; 7 bases align to TRBD1. The J segment lost 4 bases and the V segment lost 2 bases, leaving 11 bases of the junction unmatched. The V gene's germline CDR1 is MDHEN and CDR2 SYDVKM. CDR3 length: 17 residues. The CDR3 here is CASSLPLTGIGNQPQHF. CDR3 DNA: TGTGCCAGCAGTTTACCCCTGACAGGGATAGGGAATCAGCCCCAGCATTTT.

The rearrangement joins TRBV28 to TRBJ2-2; D is undetermined. This CDR3 region has 15 residues. Trimming took 6 bases from V and 4 from J, leaving 15 bases between them. Germline V gives CDR1 MDHEN, CDR2 SYDVKM. CDR3 DNA sequence: TGTGCCAGCAGCTTGCGAGGTGTGAGCACCGGGGAGCTGTTTTTT. Its translation: CASSLRGVSTGELFF.

The V gene is TRBV4-1, the J gene TRBJ2-7, with D possibly matching TRBD1 (6 bases). This CDR3 is built from 12 residues. Trimming pared 6 bases from V and 4 bases from J, leaving 10 bases between. Germline V gene lookup returns CDR1 MGHRA and CDR2 YSYEKL. This chain's CDR3 is CASRDRTYEQYF. The CDR3 DNA is TGCGCCAGCAGGGACAGAACGTACGAGCAGTACTTC.

The chain joins TRBV9 to TRBJ2-7; perhaps TRBD2 as D (5 bases). The germline V gene encodes CDR1 SGDLS and CDR2 YYNGEE. The CDR3 contains 12 residues. V lost 8 bases to trimming and J lost 9 bases, with 18 bases between them. The CDR3 loop is CARRYSRVAQYF. The CDR3 coding sequence is TGTGCCAGGCGGTACTCGCGGGTCGCGCAGTACTTC.

This clonotype was observed at least ten times. The chain carries TRBV12-3 or TRBV12-4 and TRBJ1-5, with TRBD1 identical over 9 bases. This CDR3 is 15 amino acids long. Trimming took 6 bases from V and 5 from J; bases not matched to a gene: 8. In DNA, the CDR3 is TGTGCCAGCAGCCTGGACAGGGGATGGCATCAGCCCCAGCATTTT. It translates to CASSLDRGWHQPQHF.

V gene TRBV6-1 combines with J gene TRBJ2-1, with 11 bases matching TRBD2. J gave up 4 bases and V 7 bases, and 6 bases lay outside the gene matches. Germline V gene lookup returns CDR1 MNHNS and CDR2 SASEGT. This CDR3 contains 15 residues. The CDR3 reads CASNYGTSGYNEQFF. CDR3 in DNA: TGTGCCAGCAATTACGGGACTAGCGGATACAATGAGCAGTTCTTC.

J is TRBJ2-7 and V is TRBV7-6, with TRBD1 identical over 10 bases. The CDR3 totals 15 residues. V shed 5 bases, J shed 4 bases, and the junction held 8 bases outside the gene matches. In germline, CDR1 is SGHVS, CDR2 FNYEAQ. The CDR3 DNA reads as TGTGCCAGCAGCCCCGACAGGGGGCGGCCGTACGAGCAGTACTTC. This codes for CASSPDRGRPYEQYF. The full variable domain, in which reference TRBV7-6 and TRBJ2-7 provide the parts outside the CDR3, is GAGVSQSPRYKVTKRGQDVALRCDPISGHVSLYWYRQALGQGPEFLTYFNYEAQQDKSGLPNDRFSAERPEGSISTLTIQRTEQRDSAMYRCASSPDRGRPYEQYFGPGTRLTVT.

This clonotype was seen only a few times. The CDR3, as DNA: TGCGCCAGCAGCGGAGGCAGCAAGACAGATACGCAGTATTTT. It is translated as CASSGGSKTDTQYF. The chain has TRBV5-1 and TRBJ2-3, with D tentatively TRBD2 (5 bases). V lost 4 bases, J lost 3 bases, and 12 bases lay in between. CDR3 length: 14 residues. Looked up from germline, CDR1 is SGHRS and CDR2 is YFSETQ.

The V and J genes are TRBV10-1 and TRBJ2-5; D not resolved. V was cut by 3 bases and J by 3 bases, with 20 bases left in between. This CDR3 has 17 amino acids. The germline V gene encodes CDR1 WNHNN and CDR2 SYGVQD (reference sequence). CDR3 residues: CASSEGVGFATEETQYF. The CDR3 DNA reads TGCGCCAGCAGTGAAGGTGTGGGGTTTGCGACGGAAGAGACCCAGTACTTC.

This clonotype has a count of ten or more. The rearrangement links TRBV6-6 to TRBJ1-2; D gene unclear. CDR3 length equals 15 residues. V shed 1 base and J shed 6 bases, with 15 bases lying between them. Germline V lookup: CDR1 MNHNY, CDR2 SVGAGI (reference sequence). CDR3: CASSYYGVGLNGYTF. The DNA of the CDR3 is TGTGCCAGCAGTTACTACGGTGTGGGCCTAAATGGCTACACCTTC.

V gene TRBV5-1 combines with J gene TRBJ2-5; 8 bases line up with TRBD1. Germline V gene lookup returns CDR1 SGHRS and CDR2 YFSETQ. V shed 4 bases, J shed 5 bases, and the junction held 10 bases outside the gene matches. CDR3 length: 15 residues. CDR3 sequence: CASSPPGTGDETQYF. Here the CDR3 DNA reads TGCGCCAGCAGCCCACCCGGGACAGGCGATGAGACCCAGTACTTC. The full variable domain, in which reference TRBV5-1 and TRBJ2-5 provide the parts outside the CDR3, is KAGVTQTPRYLIKTRGQQVTLSCSPISGHRSVSWYQQTPGQGLQFLFEYFSETQRNKGNFPGRFSGRQFSNSRSEMNVSTLELGDSALYLCASSPPGTGDETQYFGPGTRLLVL.

This clonotype appeared a few times. The gene calls are TRBV6-2 or TRBV6-3 and TRBJ2-5; D uncertain. CDR1 and CDR2 from the germline V gene are MNHEY and SVGEGT. Trimming took off 7 bases at V and 5 bases at J, with 14 bases between the two ends. This CDR3 has 13 amino acids. CDR3 region: CASTTTRVETQYF. DNA for the CDR3: TGTGCCAGCACCACTACCCGGGTGGAGACCCAGTACTTC.

A note on this clonotype: One end of the junction varies from germline; a read error may be responsible. The rearrangement links TRBV7-2 to TRBJ2-3; a weak D match, TRBD2 (6 bases). CDR1 is SGHTA, CDR2 FQGNSA, per germline. CDR3 length: 15 amino acids. In DNA form, the CDR3 reads TGCGCCAGCAGCCAACTCGGGGGAGGCACAGATACGCAGTATTTT. This encodes CASSQLGGGTDTQYF. Complete variable domain (other parts from reference TRBV7-2 and TRBJ2-3): GAGVSQSPSNKVTEKGKDVELRCDPISGHTALYWYRQSLGQGLEFLIYFQGNSAPDKSGLPSDRFSAERTGGSVSTLTIQRTQQEDSAVYLCASSQLGGGTDTQYFGPGTRLTVL.

The rearrangement links TRBV24-1 to TRBJ1-4; D remains unclear. The CDR3 runs to 14 residues. V lost 8 bases and J lost 2, with 11 bases in between. CDR1 is KGHDR, CDR2 SFDVKD, per germline. The CDR3 reads CATTARSTNEKLFF. The CDR3 DNA sequence: TGTGCCACCACCGCCAGGTCTACTAATGAAAAACTGTTTTTT.

The chain joins TRBV5-1 to TRBJ1-2, with a tentative D call TRBD1 (5 bases). Trimming cost V 4 bases and J 3 bases, with 16 bases left between them. In germline, CDR1 is SGHRS, CDR2 YFSETQ. The CDR3 is 15 residues long. CDR3 coding DNA: TGCGCCAGCAGCCTATCGGGACGGAAGGACTATGGCTACACCTTC. This gives the protein CASSLSGRKDYGYTF. The variable domain in full, completed from reference TRBV5-1 and TRBJ1-2, reads KAGVTQTPRYLIKTRGQQVTLSCSPISGHRSVSWYQQTPGQGLQFLFEYFSETQRNKGNFPGRFSGRQFSNSRSEMNVSTLELGDSALYLCASSLSGRKDYGYTFGSGTRLTVV.

The chain's CDR3 is CSASLPGRDLNEQFF. The CDR3 DNA sequence: TGCAGTGCTAGCCTCCCCGGGAGGGACCTAAATGAGCAGTTCTTC. The rearrangement uses TRBV20-1 and TRBJ2-1; 8 bases are a match to TRBD2. Losses at the gene ends were 3 bases for V and 7 bases for J; bases not matched to a gene: 11. The CDR3 covers 15 residues. Looked up from germline, CDR1 is DFQATT and CDR2 is SNEGSKA (reference sequence).

The sample holds a few counts of this clonotype. The chain combines TRBV29-1 with TRBJ2-4; D not certain. The CDR3 contains 14 residues. V lost 2 bases to trimming and J lost 0 bases, with 8 bases between them. Germline CDR1 reads SQVTM; CDR2 reads ANQGSEA. The CDR3 sequence: CSVESNLAKNIQYF. The CDR3 nucleotides read TGCAGCGTTGAATCTAACTTAGCCAAAAACATTCAGTACTTC.

There are a few counts of this clonotype. The gene calls are TRBV6-2 or TRBV6-3 and TRBJ2-7; D remains unclear. V gave up 7 bases and J gave up 5 bases, with 15 bases separating them. Germline V gene sequence: CDR1 MNHEY, CDR2 SVGEGT. The CDR3 covers 13 residues. The CDR3 is CASTAPSDHEQYF. CDR3 in DNA: TGTGCCAGCACGGCCCCCAGCGACCACGAGCAGTACTTC.

The sample holds a few counts of this clonotype. The V gene is TRBV9, the J gene TRBJ2-1; a weak D match, TRBD1 (5 bases). Per the germline V gene, CDR1 is SGDLS and CDR2 is YYNGEE. Trimming stripped 4 bases from V and 3 bases from J, with 14 bases between. The CDR3 runs to 15 residues. CDR3 region: CASSPWAGHYNEQFF. The CDR3 DNA follows: TGTGCCAGCAGCCCCTGGGCAGGGCACTACAATGAGCAGTTCTTC.

On this clonotype: Compared with germline, one end of the junction differs, possibly owing to a read error. V gene TRBV7-8 combines with J gene TRBJ2-3; D uncertain. Germline-derived CDR1 and CDR2 are SGHVS and FQNEAQ. The CDR3 is 12 amino acids. CDR3 DNA: TGTACCAGCAGCCCGGACACAGATACGCAGTATTTT. The encoded protein is CTSSPDTDTQYF.

The table lists this clonotype with many counts. This chain links TRBV11-2 with TRBJ1-1; D gene unclear. Trimming cost V 3 bases and J 2 bases, with 19 bases left between them. The CDR3 has 17 amino acids. Germline V gene lookup returns CDR1 SGHAT and CDR2 FQNNGV. In DNA form, the CDR3 reads TGTGCCAGCAGCTTTCGTGGCAGCCCCCACCAAAACACTGAAGCTTTCTTT. This sequence encodes CASSFRGSPHQNTEAFF.

This clonotype has a handful of counts. This sequence joins TRBV20-1 and TRBJ1-1; D is perhaps TRBD1 (6 bases). V lost 6 bases to trimming and J lost 6 bases, with 20 bases between them. Germline V gives CDR1 DFQATT, CDR2 SNEGSKA (reference sequence). The CDR3 has 14 amino acids. CDR3 protein: CSARRGEGISEAFF. The CDR3 nucleotides read TGCAGTGCCCGGAGGGGGGAAGGTATTTCTGAAGCTTTCTTT.

This clonotype has at least ten counts. The chain combines TRBV20-1 with TRBJ1-1; 8 nucleotides align to TRBD1. Germline V CDR1 and CDR2: DFQATT, SNEGSKA (reference sequence). The CDR3 spans 16 residues. The V segment lost 4 bases and the J segment 0 bases; nucleotides outside the gene matches: 10. The CDR3 DNA reads as TGCAGTGCTACCCTCAGGGGGCGCAGGGTGAACACTGAAGCTTTCTTT. This gives the protein CSATLRGRRVNTEAFF.

The V gene is TRBV29-1, the J gene TRBJ2-3; possible D gene TRBD2, 6 bases. V was clipped by 5 bases and J by 3 bases, with 15 bases between them. The CDR3 is made up of 14 amino acids. Germline V gene lookup returns CDR1 SQVTM and CDR2 ANQGSEA. The chain's CDR3 is CSVLPGSGTDTQYF. The CDR3 DNA reads as TGCAGCGTTTTGCCCGGGAGCGGGACAGATACGCAGTATTTT.

The chain couples TRBV5-8 to TRBJ2-1, with D perhaps assigned TRBD1 or TRBD2 (5 bases each). Trimming stripped 2 bases from V and 6 bases from J, with 9 bases between. The germline gives CDR1 SGHTS, CDR2 YDEGEE. The CDR3 extends over 13 amino acids. CDR3 nucleotides: TGTGCCAGCAGCTTTAGAGGGACCAATGAGCAGTTCTTC. Translation: CASSFRGTNEQFF.